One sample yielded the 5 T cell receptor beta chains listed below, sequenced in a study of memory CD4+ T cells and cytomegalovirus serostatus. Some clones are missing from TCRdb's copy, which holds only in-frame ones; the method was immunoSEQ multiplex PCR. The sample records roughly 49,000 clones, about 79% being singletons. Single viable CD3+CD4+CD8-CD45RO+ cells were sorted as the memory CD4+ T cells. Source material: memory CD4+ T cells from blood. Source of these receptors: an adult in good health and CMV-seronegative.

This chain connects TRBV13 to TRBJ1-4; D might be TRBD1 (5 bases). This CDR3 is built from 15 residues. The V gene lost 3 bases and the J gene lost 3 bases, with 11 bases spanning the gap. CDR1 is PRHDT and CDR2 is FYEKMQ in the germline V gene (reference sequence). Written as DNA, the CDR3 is TGTGCCAGCAGCTTCATCGGGGACGCTAATGAAAAACTGTTTTTT. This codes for CASSFIGDANEKLFF.

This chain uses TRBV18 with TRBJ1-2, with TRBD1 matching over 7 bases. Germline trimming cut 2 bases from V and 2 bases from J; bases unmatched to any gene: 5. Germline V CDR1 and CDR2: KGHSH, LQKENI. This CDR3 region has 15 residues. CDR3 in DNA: TGTGCCAGCTCACCAATACAGGGGCCAAACTATGGCTACACCTTC. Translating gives CASSPIQGPNYGYTF.

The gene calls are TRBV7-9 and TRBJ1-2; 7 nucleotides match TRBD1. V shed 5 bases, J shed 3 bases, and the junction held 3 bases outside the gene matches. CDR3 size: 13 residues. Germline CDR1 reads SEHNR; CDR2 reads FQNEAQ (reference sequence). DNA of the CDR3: TGTGCCAGCAGCGGACAGGCGGACTATGGCTACACCTTC. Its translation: CASSGQADYGYTF.

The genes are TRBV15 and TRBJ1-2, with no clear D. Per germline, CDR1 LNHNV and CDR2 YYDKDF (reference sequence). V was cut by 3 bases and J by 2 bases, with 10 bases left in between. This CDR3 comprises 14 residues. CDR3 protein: CATSSVQRNYGYTF. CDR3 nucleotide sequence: TGTGCCACCAGCAGCGTACAGAGGAACTATGGCTACACCTTC.

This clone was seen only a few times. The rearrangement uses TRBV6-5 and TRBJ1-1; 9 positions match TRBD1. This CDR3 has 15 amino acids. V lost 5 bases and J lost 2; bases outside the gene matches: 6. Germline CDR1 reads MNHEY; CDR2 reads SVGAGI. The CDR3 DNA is TGTGCCAGCAGTAAGCCGGGACAGGGTAACACTGAAGCTTTCTTT. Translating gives CASSKPGQGNTEAFF.